The 21 T cell receptor beta chains in this list originate from one sample, sequenced in a study of early T cells in non-severe SARS-CoV-2 infection. TCRdb itself ran the 5' RACE reads through MiXCR, one entry per CDR3 protein. The sample yields about 80,000 distinct CDR3 sequences, roughly an eighth seen once. Sample: whole blood, taken at baseline. These receptors came from an adult who was a healthcare worker with PCR-confirmed SARS-CoV-2 infection or an uninfected control (not recorded which). The donor label of this sample is uncertain.

This chain links TRBV5-1 with TRBJ2-3, with TRBD2 identical over 7 bases. With 0 bases clipped from V and 6 bases from J, the junction kept 7 bases outside the gene matches. This CDR3 has 15 residues. Germline V gene sequence: CDR1 SGHRS, CDR2 YFSETQ. CDR3 bases: TGCGCCAGCAGCTTGGAAGGGACTACTGGGGATACGCAGTATTTT. Translating it yields CASSLEGTTGDTQYF.

This clonotype was counted only a few times. This sequence joins TRBV27 and TRBJ1-6, with D hard to call. Trimming left V 8 bases short and J 7 bases short, with 12 bases between. Looked up from germline, CDR1 is MNHEY and CDR2 is SMNVEV (reference sequence). The CDR3 consists of 13 residues. CDR3 bases: TGTGCCAGCGGACGGACGGGAAATTCACCCCTCCACTTT. This sequence encodes CASGRTGNSPLHF.

Remarks on this clonotype: Sequence at one end of the junction differs from germline and may be a read error. V usage is TRBV5-5 and J usage is TRBJ1-5; 8 nucleotides line up with TRBD1. The CDR3 sequence is 14 residues long. The germline CDR1 and CDR2 sequences are SGHKS and YYEKEE (reference sequence). Here the CDR3 reads CASSFQGANPPQHF. The CDR3 DNA is TGTGCCAGCAGCTTCCAGGGGGCGAATCCGCCCCAGCATTTT.

V is TRBV3-1 and J is TRBJ2-1; TRBD2 might be the D (5 bases). Trimming shortened V by 4 bases and J by 2 bases, and 12 bases separated the two germline ends. Germline V CDR1 and CDR2: LGHDT, YNNKEL (reference sequence). This CDR3 contains 15 residues. In DNA, the CDR3 is TGTGCCAGCAGCCCCCGCGGGCCCGCCTACAATGAGCAGTTCTTC. This translates into CASSPRGPAYNEQFF.

This clonotype was seen repeatedly, ten times or more. V usage is TRBV14 and J usage is TRBJ2-7; D is possibly TRBD1 (7 bases). Germline V gives CDR1 SGHDN, CDR2 FVKESK. The V gene lost 1 base and the J gene lost 4 bases, with 14 bases spanning the gap. The CDR3 is made up of 15 amino acids. CDR3 bases: TGTGCCAGCAGCCAAGGGGCAGGGGGGATTTACGAGCAGTACTTC. As protein: CASSQGAGGIYEQYF.

The V call is TRBV4-3, the J call TRBJ2-3; the match to TRBD2 covers 10 bases. CDR3 length: 15 residues. V shed 4 bases, J shed 4 bases, and the junction held 5 bases outside the gene matches. The V gene's germline CDR1 is LGHNA and CDR2 YSLEER. CDR3 amino acids: CASSRASGSPDTQYF. The CDR3 DNA is TGCGCCAGCAGCCGGGCTAGCGGGAGCCCAGATACGCAGTATTTT.

The sample holds many counts of this clonotype. V and J are TRBV7-2 and TRBJ2-1, with 7 bases that match TRBD2. CDR1 is SGHTA and CDR2 is FQGNSA in the germline V gene. V lost 5 bases, J lost 9 bases, and 16 bases stayed unmatched. The CDR3 sequence is 16 residues long. The CDR3 region has the DNA TGTGCCAGCAGCCTAAGCGGGACTACCCTCTTTGGTGAGCAGTTCTTC. This gives the protein CASSLSGTTLFGEQFF.

The V call is TRBV19, the J call TRBJ2-7; 8 nucleotides match TRBD1. The CDR3 sequence is 14 residues long. After removal of 3 bases from V and 4 bases from J, the junction contained 5 bases not matched to a gene. CDR1 is LNHDA, CDR2 SQIVND, per germline (reference sequence). CDR3 bases: TGTGCCAGTAGTATCAGGGGGCGCTTTTACGAGCAGTACTTC. Its protein is CASSIRGRFYEQYF. The full variable domain, completed using reference TRBV19 and TRBJ2-7, is DGGITQSPKYLFRKEGQNVTLSCEQNLNHDAMYWYRQDPGQGLRLIYYSQIVNDFQKGDIAEGYSVSREKKESFPLTVTSAQKNPTAFYLCASSIRGRFYEQYFGPGTRLTVT.

This clonotype was found a few times. This sequence joins TRBV30 and TRBJ2-5; D ambiguous. The CDR3 totals 11 residues. The germline gives CDR1 GTSNPN, CDR2 SVGIG (reference sequence). Trimming took off 5 bases at V and 5 bases at J, with 9 bases between the two ends. CDR3 sequence: CAWAKVETQYF. In nucleotides, the CDR3 is TGTGCCTGGGCAAAGGTGGAGACCCAGTACTTC.

This clonotype has just a few counts. The rearrangement joins TRBV5-1 to TRBJ2-1, with D possibly being TRBD2 (5 bases). CDR1 is SGHRS and CDR2 is YFSETQ in the germline V gene. The CDR3 loop spans 14 amino acids. With 7 bases removed from V and 7 bases from J, the gap between germline ends came to 18 bases. The CDR3 reads CASQRIPPGNEQFF. In nucleotides, the CDR3 is TGCGCCAGCCAGAGGATCCCACCGGGGAATGAGCAGTTCTTC.

This clonotype occurred many times. CDR3 loop: CASSAPREDTQYF. As DNA, the CDR3 is TGTGCCAGCAGCGCCCCCCGGGAAGATACGCAGTATTTT. The chain employs TRBV7-2 and TRBJ2-3, with D maybe TRBD2 (5 bases). Germline V gene lookup returns CDR1 SGHTA and CDR2 FQGNSA. This CDR3 has 13 amino acids. Trimming left V 5 bases short and J 5 bases short, with 11 bases between.

The chain couples TRBV18 to TRBJ2-3, with D uncertain. V was clipped by 3 bases and J by 5 bases, with 3 bases between them. The CDR3 is 11 amino acids. Germline V gene data show CDR1 as KGHSH and CDR2 as LQKENI. CDR3 residues: CASSPVDTQYF. In DNA, the CDR3 is TGTGCCAGCTCACCTGTAGATACGCAGTATTTT.

This clonotype was recorded at least ten times. The chain couples TRBV7-6 to TRBJ2-1; the D is unclear. V was cut by 3 bases and J by 2 bases, with 5 bases left in between. This CDR3 region has 13 residues. CDR1 and CDR2 from the germline V gene are SGHVS and FNYEAQ. The CDR3 here is CASSFGPYNEQFF. CDR3 sequence (DNA): TGTGCCAGCAGCTTCGGACCCTACAATGAGCAGTTCTTC.

The J gene is TRBJ2-3, the V gene TRBV12-3 or TRBV12-4; D tentatively fits TRBD1 or TRBD2 (6 bases each). V dropped 1 base and J dropped 3 bases, with 11 bases sitting between them. The CDR3 has 15 amino acids. CDR3 in amino acids: CASSLGQGRTDTQYF. The CDR3 region has the DNA TGTGCCAGCAGTTTAGGGCAGGGGAGGACAGATACGCAGTATTTT.

This clonotype has a count of ten or more. This chain links TRBV10-3 with TRBJ1-1, with D perhaps TRBD1 (6 bases). CDR1 ENHRY and CDR2 SYGVKD come from the germline V gene. The CDR3 is made up of 13 amino acids. V was trimmed by 3 bases and J by 4 bases, leaving 9 bases between them. As DNA, the CDR3 is TGTGCCATCAGTGAACGGGGGGCCACTGAAGCTTTCTTT. Its protein product is CAISERGATEAFF.

The table lists this clonotype with many counts. The chain carries TRBV25-1 and TRBJ1-1; D is unclear. Germline V gene sequence: CDR1 MGHDK, CDR2 SYGVNS. This CDR3 spans 14 amino acids. The germline V and J ends were trimmed by 6 bases and 2 bases, with 13 bases remaining between them. The CDR3 is CASRRRTGNTEAFF. The CDR3 coding sequence is TGTGCCAGCAGACGACGGACGGGTAACACTGAAGCTTTCTTT.

This chain connects TRBV27 to TRBJ1-2; D not resolved. The CDR3 consists of 15 residues. Germline CDR1 is MNHEY and CDR2 is SMNVEV (reference sequence). V was clipped by 4 bases and J by 0 bases, with 12 bases between them. The CDR3 loop reads CASSSRREANYGYTF. For the CDR3, the DNA is TGTGCCAGCAGTTCCCGGCGGGAAGCTAACTATGGCTACACCTTC.

The chain uses TRBV29-1 and TRBJ2-5; 7 bases are a match to TRBD1. J was trimmed by 7 bases and V by 5 bases; bases with no gene match: 13. The CDR3 is 14 residues long. Germline V gene sequence: CDR1 SQVTM, CDR2 ANQGSEA. In DNA form, the CDR3 reads TGCAGCGTTCAAAAGGGGGCCCAGGCAGGGACCCAGTACTTC. Protein product: CSVQKGAQAGTQYF. Supplemented by reference TRBV29-1 and TRBJ2-5, the full variable domain reads SAVISQKPSRDICQRGTSLTIQCQVDSQVTMMFWYRQQPGQSLTLIATANQGSEATYESGFVIDKFPISRPNLTFSTLTVSNMSPEDSSIYLCSVQKGAQAGTQYFGPGTRLLVL.

This clonotype showed up many times. The chain carries TRBV15 and TRBJ1-4, with D unclear. The CDR3 has 16 residues. From germline, CDR1 is LNHNV and CDR2 YYDKDF (reference sequence). Trimming took 3 bases from V and 6 from J, leaving 17 bases between them. The CDR3 DNA reads TGTGCCACCAGCAGGACCTTGAGGGAGCTATATGAAAAACTGTTTTTT. Protein product: CATSRTLRELYEKLFF.

Ten or more counts support this clonotype. An end of the junction does not agree with germline; a read error may underlie this. CDR3 nucleotide sequence: TGTGCCAGCAGCGTTGGGACAGGGATGATAGGAGCCTTC. This sequence encodes CASSVGTGMIGAF. The chain couples TRBV9 to TRBJ1-2, with 9 bases that match TRBD1. This CDR3 has 13 residues. Germline V gene sequence: CDR1 SGDLS, CDR2 YYNGEE.

The chain is built from TRBV5-5 and TRBJ2-3; the D is unclear. The ends were cut back, 4 bases at V and 4 bases at J, with 16 bases in the middle. The CDR3 has 15 residues. Germline-derived CDR1 and CDR2 are SGHKS and YYEKEE (reference sequence). CDR3 in amino acids: CASSLATKSADTQYF. In DNA form, the CDR3 reads TGTGCCAGCAGCCTGGCCACTAAGAGCGCAGATACGCAGTATTTT.